These 22 T cell receptor beta chains share one sample of origin, sequenced in a study of graft-versus-host responses after intestinal transplantation. The repertoire was sequenced with immunoSEQ multiplex PCR; TCRdb's copy has only in-frame clones and lacks some. Of about 120,000 clones detected, about 92% appear once; the ten largest clones hold roughly 1%. For these TCRs, the target antigens are not known. The source was unstimulated CD8+ T cells sorted from spleen or lymph node cells, collected before transplant. The receptors shown here come from a human donor who was the organ donor for an intestinal transplant.

This clone was recorded only once. V and J are TRBV19 and TRBJ2-1; D is unclear. Germline V CDR1 and CDR2: LNHDA, SQIVND (reference sequence). The germline V and J ends were trimmed by 0 bases and 2 bases, with 2 bases remaining between them. This CDR3 comprises 13 residues. The CDR3 DNA sequence: TGTGCCAGTAGTATAGACACCTACAATGAGCAGTTCTTC. It encodes CASSIDTYNEQFF.

This clone was counted once. This chain uses TRBV4-3 with TRBJ2-4, with 7 positions matching TRBD1. This CDR3 contains 18 residues. J lost 0 bases, V lost 5 bases, and 13 bases had no gene match. CDR1 is LGHNA and CDR2 is YSLEER in the germline V gene. Here the CDR3 reads CASSVRDRPTLAKNIQYF. The CDR3 nucleotides are TGCGCCAGCAGCGTCCGGGACAGACCTACCTTAGCCAAAAACATTCAGTACTTC.

This clone occurred a few times. The chain employs TRBV7-9 and TRBJ2-2; unclear D gene. Germline CDR1 SEHNR, CDR2 FQNEAQ (reference sequence). CDR3 length equals 11 residues. The V gene lost 3 bases and the J gene lost 8 bases, with 4 bases spanning the gap. The CDR3 DNA reads TGTGCCAGCAGCTTGAGGGGGGAGCTGTTTTTT. This encodes CASSLRGELFF.

This chain uses TRBV5-1 with TRBJ1-1; TRBD1 might be the D (5 bases). Looked up from germline, CDR1 is SGHRS and CDR2 is YFSETQ. The CDR3 spans 15 residues. Trimming took off 4 bases at V and 0 bases at J, with 13 bases between the two ends. CDR3 in DNA: TGCGCCAGCAGCCCCGGGACGGTTTTGAACACTGAAGCTTTCTTT. Its translation: CASSPGTVLNTEAFF.

The rearrangement joins TRBV30 to TRBJ2-3; no firm D call. The CDR3 consists of 11 residues. Germline V lookup: CDR1 GTSNPN, CDR2 SVGIG (reference sequence). V lost 5 bases to trimming and J lost 2 bases, with 5 bases between them. CDR3 nucleotide sequence: TGTGCCTGGGAGCCCACAGATACGCAGTATTTT. Protein: CAWEPTDTQYF.

The chain has TRBV5-1 and TRBJ1-4; D call uncertain. CDR1 and CDR2 from the germline V gene are SGHRS and YFSETQ. This CDR3 is built from 16 residues. The V and J ends lost 5 bases and 4 bases respectively, with 18 bases between them. CDR3 nucleotides: TGCGCCAGCAGTCAGCCCCTACTCTGGCGTAATGAAAAACTGTTTTTT. Translation: CASSQPLLWRNEKLFF.

The DNA of the CDR3 is TGTGCCAGCAGTCTGACAGGGGTTGGCTACACCTTC. As protein: CASSLTGVGYTF. This chain links TRBV27 with TRBJ1-2; TRBD1 agrees at 8 bases. The germline CDR1 and CDR2 sequences are MNHEY and SMNVEV (reference sequence). This CDR3 has 12 amino acids. V shed 5 bases and J 7 bases; nucleotides not matched to a gene: 3.

The rearrangement joins TRBV2 to TRBJ1-2, with 7 bases aligning to TRBD1. V shed 7 bases, J shed 3 bases, and the junction held 2 bases outside the gene matches. CDR3 length: 12 amino acids. In germline, CDR1 is SNHLY, CDR2 FYNNEI. Here the CDR3 reads CASTGQDYGYTF. The CDR3 DNA reads TGTGCCAGCACCGGACAGGACTATGGCTACACCTTC.

Concerning this clone itself: The same CDR3 also results from other DNA sequences found in this sample. The V call is TRBV11-2, the J call TRBJ2-7; D gene ambiguous. The CDR3 covers 13 residues. Germline loops: CDR1 SGHAT, CDR2 FQNNGV. V was pared by 1 base and J by 2 bases, with 6 bases between. CDR3 amino acids: CASSLARTYEQYF. The CDR3 bases are TGTGCCAGCAGCTTAGCCAGGACCTACGAGCAGTACTTC.

This chain joins TRBV4-2 and TRBJ2-3; 10 positions agree with TRBD1. The V segment lost 4 bases and the J segment 3 bases; nucleotides outside the gene matches: 1. The CDR3 has 14 amino acids. Germline V gene lookup returns CDR1 LGHNA and CDR2 YNFKEQ. The CDR3 here is CASSLGQGTDTQYF. In nucleotides, the CDR3 is TGTGCCAGCAGCCTGGGACAGGGGACAGATACGCAGTATTTT.

The genes are TRBV6-5 and TRBJ2-2; D remains unclear. This CDR3 has 11 amino acids. V lost 8 bases and J lost 6, with 7 bases in between. CDR1 MNHEY and CDR2 SVGAGI come from the germline V gene. The CDR3 loop is CASLWAGELFF. Here the CDR3 DNA reads TGTGCCAGCCTCTGGGCCGGGGAGCTGTTTTTT.

To note about this clone: The same CDR3 arises from other DNA sequences in this sample as well. V gene TRBV9 combines with J gene TRBJ1-1, with TRBD1 as a possible D gene (6 bases). V lost 3 bases, J lost 4 bases, and 7 bases lay in between. Germline CDR1 SGDLS, CDR2 YYNGEE. This CDR3 region has 12 residues. CDR3 residues: CASSGGGTEAFF. Written as DNA, the CDR3 is TGTGCCAGCAGCGGAGGGGGCACTGAAGCTTTCTTT.

The chain is built from TRBV21-1 and TRBJ1-2. TRBV21-1 corresponds to a pseudogene. This CDR3 has 15 residues. CDR3 protein: CASSKARGAAYGYTF. CDR3 sequence (DNA): TGTGCCAGCAGCAAAGCGCGGGGGGCGGCCTATGGCTACACCTTC.

The chain has TRBV5-4 and TRBJ1-1; no clear D. Germline lookup yields CDR1 SGHNT and CDR2 YYREEE (reference sequence). Trimming took off 1 base at V and 1 base at J, with 5 bases between the two ends. This CDR3 region has 13 residues. The CDR3 nucleotides are TGTGCCAGCAGCTTGTTTGGGAACACTGAAGCTTTCTTT. Protein: CASSLFGNTEAFF.

The chain is built from TRBV28 and TRBJ2-1; D is possibly TRBD1 or TRBD2 (5 bases each). The germline V gene has CDR1 MDHEN and CDR2 SYDVKM. The CDR3 loop spans 17 amino acids. The V end was cut by 4 bases, the J end by 0 bases, with 16 bases between. CDR3 nucleotide sequence: TGTGCCAGCAGTTCGGAAACCGGGACCTTCTCCTACAATGAGCAGTTCTTC. Encoded protein: CASSSETGTFSYNEQFF.

This sequence joins TRBV9 and TRBJ2-5; the match to TRBD2 covers 13 bases. The CDR3 has 14 residues. The ends lost 4 bases at V and 3 bases at J; junction bases unmatched: 0. Germline loops: CDR1 SGDLS, CDR2 YYNGEE. The CDR3 DNA sequence: TGTGCCAGCAGCACTAGCGGGGGGGAAGAGACCCAGTACTTC. Encoded protein: CASSTSGGEETQYF. Together with reference TRBV9 and TRBJ2-5, the CDR3 gives the full variable domain: DSGVTQTPKHLITATGQRVTLRCSPRSGDLSVYWYQQSLDQGLQFLIQYYNGEERAKGNILERFSAQQFPDLHSELNLSSLELGDSALYFCASSTSGGEETQYFGPGTRLLVL.

This clone was seen a handful of times. The chain employs TRBV5-1 and TRBJ1-1; D is undetermined. Germline CDR1 SGHRS, CDR2 YFSETQ. The germline V and J ends were trimmed by 0 bases and 6 bases, with 6 bases remaining between them. This CDR3 region has 12 residues. CDR3 amino acids: CASSLAGSEAFF. The DNA of the CDR3 is TGCGCCAGCAGCTTGGCGGGGTCTGAAGCTTTCTTT.

J is TRBJ1-1 and V is TRBV28; tentative D call: TRBD1 (5 bases). The CDR3 consists of 12 residues. The ends were cut back, 6 bases at V and 10 bases at J, with 15 bases in the middle. Germline CDR1 is MDHEN and CDR2 is SYDVKM. CDR3 region: CASRYYRDRAFF. CDR3 in DNA: TGTGCCAGCAGATACTACCGGGACCGAGCTTTCTTT.

The chain employs TRBV29-1 and TRBJ1-1; 8 nucleotides line up with TRBD1. Per germline, CDR1 SQVTM and CDR2 ANQGSEA. Trimming removed 3 bases from V and 4 bases from J; junction bases left unmatched: 1. The CDR3 is 12 amino acids. In DNA, the CDR3 is TGCAGCGTTGACACAGGGGGCACTGAAGCTTTCTTT. Protein sequence: CSVDTGGTEAFF.

This chain uses TRBV6-6 with TRBJ2-7; D unclear. V was trimmed by 5 bases and J by 6 bases, leaving 17 bases between them. CDR1 and CDR2 from the germline V gene are MNHNY and SVGAGI (reference sequence). The CDR3 totals 14 residues. The CDR3, as DNA: TGTGCCAGCAGTCCCCCTGGATCTGTTGGCGAGCAGTACTTC. It specifies CASSPPGSVGEQYF.

The rearrangement links TRBV29-1 to TRBJ1-2; D not resolved. This CDR3 contains 10 residues. CDR1 and CDR2 from the germline V gene are SQVTM and ANQGSEA. The ends were cut back, 8 bases at V and 6 bases at J, with 10 bases in the middle. CDR3 sequence: CSFGKDGYTF. Here the CDR3 DNA reads TGCAGCTTTGGAAAGGATGGCTACACCTTC.

J is TRBJ1-2 and V is TRBV6-4, with TRBD1 as a possible D gene (5 bases). The CDR3 is 13 amino acids. Germline CDR1 is MRHNA and CDR2 is SNTAGT. Trimming removed 0 bases from V and 7 bases from J, with 9 bases in between. The CDR3 DNA is TGTGCCAGCAGTGACTCTAGGGGTGGTGGCTACACCTTC. Translating it yields CASSDSRGGGYTF.